Following are 6 T cell receptor beta chains from one sample sequenced in a study of cytomegalovirus exposure and HLA in healthy donors. Vbeta (60) and Jbeta (13) primers were used in the PCR. Generated by immunoSEQ multiplex PCR, the TCRdb table keeps only in-frame clones and is missing some. The sample carries about 76,000 clones, approximately 72% recorded once. The sample comprised PBMCs. The receptors stem from a woman in her thirties or forties in good health and CMV-seropositive.

The V call is TRBV27, the J call TRBJ1-6; TRBD1 matches at 7 bases. Germline V gene lookup returns CDR1 MNHEY and CDR2 SMNVEV (reference sequence). The CDR3 has 15 amino acids. Unmatched junction bases numbered 13, after V lost 3 bases and J lost 14 bases. This CDR3 is CASSFRDRPRWALHF. CDR3 bases: TGTGCCAGCAGTTTTAGGGACAGACCTCGTTGGGCCCTCCACTTT.

The chain has TRBV18 and TRBJ1-5; D unclear. CDR1 and CDR2 (germline): KGHSH, LQKENI. This CDR3 contains 14 residues. The ends were cut back, 3 bases at V and 1 base at J, with 7 bases in the middle. CDR3: CASSPERSNQPQHF. The CDR3 DNA sequence: TGTGCCAGCTCACCCGAGAGGAGCAATCAGCCCCAGCATTTT.

J is TRBJ2-7 and V is TRBV6-1; tentative D call: TRBD1 (6 bases). The CDR3 is 14 amino acids. Trimming shortened V by 1 base and J by 2 bases, and 9 bases separated the two germline ends. Germline CDR1 MNHNS, CDR2 SASEGT. In nucleotides, the CDR3 is TGTGCCAGCAGTGAAGTGTGGACAGCCTACGAGCAGTACTTC. It codes for CASSEVWTAYEQYF.

This clone was detected a few times. For the CDR3, the DNA is TGTGCCACCAGCGAAGGACAGGGTGACTACGAGCAGTACTTC. Protein sequence: CATSEGQGDYEQYF. The chain uses TRBV15 and TRBJ2-7; 8 bases line up with TRBD1. The germline V gene has CDR1 LNHNV and CDR2 YYDKDF (reference sequence). The J segment lost 3 bases and the V segment lost 5 bases, leaving 6 bases of the junction unmatched. This CDR3 contains 14 residues.

The DNA for the CDR3 is TGTGCCATCCAAGCAGGGGACAATCAGCCCCAGCATTTT. This gives the protein CAIQAGDNQPQHF. The V gene is TRBV30, the J gene TRBJ1-5; D may be TRBD1 (6 bases). The CDR3 consists of 13 residues. V was pared by 8 bases and J by 3 bases, with 14 bases between. Germline V lookup: CDR1 GTSNPN, CDR2 SVGIG (reference sequence). Based on the CDR3 plus reference TRBV30 and TRBJ1-5, the full variable domain is SQTIHQWPATLVQPVGSPLSLECTVEGTSNPNLYWYRQAAGRGLQLLFYSVGIGQISSEVPQNLSASRPQDRQFILSSKKLLLSDSGFYLCAIQAGDNQPQHFGDGTRLSIL.

V gene TRBV5-1 combines with J gene TRBJ2-1, with 10 bases identical to TRBD1. J was trimmed by 8 bases and V by 0 bases; bases with no gene match: 11. The germline V gene encodes CDR1 SGHRS and CDR2 YFSETQ. There are 17 residues in the CDR3. The CDR3 here is CASSLVRGTGDSDEQFF. In DNA form, the CDR3 reads TGCGCCAGCAGCTTGGTAAGGGGGACAGGGGATAGCGATGAGCAGTTCTTC.